Sequencing of this T cell receptor beta chain was carried out in a study of blood T cell repertoires in COVID-19. Study information: Spain, Italy and the United States supplied samples that represented acute and convalescent COVID-19.

V was shortened by 6 bases and J by 3 bases, with 15 bases between the two germline ends. CDR1 KGHSH and CDR2 LQKENI come from the germline V gene. The CDR3 runs to 14 residues. Method: immunoSEQ multiplex PCR; TCRdb's copy keeps in-frame clones and lacks some. The table records 120,000 or so clones, 80% to 85% of them present only once. The rearrangement joins TRBV18 to TRBJ2-7; the D gene is possibly TRBD1 (9 bases). This TCR was sampled from a woman aged 45 to 65 with acute or convalescent COVID-19. The sequencing sample was made of peripheral blood. Here the CDR3 reads CASSGTGTSYEQYF. The DNA for the CDR3 is TGTGCCAGCTCCGGGACAGGGACTAGCTACGAGCAGTACTTC.